These T cell receptor beta chains were read from a single sample in a study of breast tumors, draining lymph nodes, adjacent tissues. TCRdb re-derived calls from the multiplex PCR reads in MiXCR, one entry per CDR3 protein. The sample lists some 130,000 distinct CDR3 sequences, just under 20% occurring once. Sequencing used axillary lymph node tissue. Source of these receptors: a female donor with breast cancer. Some clones in this sample may be carry-over from other donors' samples. Both conserved end residues are part of each CDR3. The D gene is left open where the match is weak. Size values are once, few and many counts, or a class for expanded clones, and some rows have none.

>.|TRBJ1-1|TRBV11-1|.
CASSPSIVGDTEAFF
TGTGCCAGCAGCCCAAGTATTGTGGGGGACACTGAAGCTTTCTTT
>many|TRBJ2-3|TRBV7-2|.
CASRPTTGTSTDTQYF
TGTGCCAGCAGACCAACTACCGGGACTAGCACAGATACGCAGTATTTT
>many|TRBJ2-7|TRBV6-4|TRBD2
CASSERGRPLYEQYF
TGTGCCAGCAGTGAGCGCGGGAGGCCTTTATACGAGCAGTACTTC
>.|TRBJ1-1|TRBV29-1|TRBD1
CSVEEYRTGGSLHTEAFF
TGCAGCGTTGAAGAATATAGGACAGGGGGCTCTTTACACACTGAAGCTTTCTTT
>many|TRBJ2-1|TRBV12-5|.
CASGGPLVDEQFF
TGTGCTAGTGGTGGGCCCCTTGTCGATGAGCAGTTCTTC
>few|TRBJ1-5|TRBV3-1|TRBD1
CASSPSGTGGNQPQHF
TGTGCCAGCAGCCCCTCAGGGACAGGGGGCAATCAGCCCCAGCATTTT
>many|TRBJ1-2|TRBV9|TRBD1
CASSVRDRGRNGYTF
TGTGCCAGCAGCGTCCGGGACAGGGGGCGAAATGGCTACACCTTC
>many|TRBJ2-3|TRBV7-7|TRBD1
CASSLDREGSDTQYF
TGTGCTAGCAGCTTGGACAGGGAAGGCTCAGATACGCAGTATTTT
>many|TRBJ2-5|TRBV6-2/TRBV6-3|.
CASNRRANQETQYF
TGTGCCAGCAATAGACGGGCAAACCAAGAGACCCAGTACTTC
>many|TRBJ2-1|TRBV20-1|TRBD2
CSASDLAGGYYNEQFF
TGCAGTGCCTCCGACCTAGCGGGAGGTTACTACAATGAGCAGTTCTTC
>many|TRBJ2-3|TRBV6-6|.
CASSRVQSTDTQYF
TGTGCCAGCAGTCGGGTCCAGAGCACAGATACGCAGTATTTT
>.|TRBJ1-2|TRBV7-9|.
CASSLENGRSYTF
TGTGCCAGCAGCTTGGAAAACGGTCGAAGCTACACCTTC
>many|TRBJ2-2|TRBV29-1|TRBD1
CSVRYRGGELFF
TGCAGCGTCCGATACAGGGGCGGGGAGCTGTTTTTT
>many|TRBJ1-2|TRBV2|TRBD1
CASSQQGADYGYTF
TGTGCCAGCAGTCAACAGGGGGCTGACTATGGCTACACCTTC
>.|TRBJ2-3|TRBV12-3/TRBV12-4|.
CASSPLYPIDTQYF
TGTGCCAGCAGTCCCCTCTACCCGATTGATACGCAGTATTTT
>many|TRBJ2-5|TRBV10-2|TRBD1
CASADRVDSETQYF
TGCGCCAGCGCAGACAGGGTCGATTCTGAGACCCAGTACTTC
>.|TRBJ1-5|TRBV28|.
CASSSGHQPQHF
TGTGCCAGCTCCTCCGGTCATCAGCCCCAGCATTTT
>many|TRBJ2-2|TRBV7-9|TRBD1
CASSSPDRDTGELFF
TGTGCCAGCAGCTCACCCGACAGGGACACCGGGGAGCTGTTTTTT
>few|TRBJ1-3|TRBV30|.
CAWSIAEGWSSGNTIYF
TGTGCCTGGAGTATAGCAGAGGGCTGGAGCTCTGGAAACACCATATATTTT
>many|TRBJ1-6|TRBV6-1|.
CASSEAGTRYNSPLHF
TGTGCCAGCAGTGAAGCAGGGACGAGATATAATTCACCCCTCCACTTT
>few|TRBJ2-6|TRBV13|TRBD2
CASSIHREASGANVLTF
TGTGCCAGCAGTATACATCGGGAGGCCTCTGGGGCCAACGTCCTGACTTTC
>many|TRBJ1-5|TRBV2|.
CASNPSEFSNQPQHF
TGTGCCAGCAACCCGTCGGAGTTTAGCAATCAGCCCCAGCATTTT
>many|TRBJ1-6|TRBV10-1|.
CASSRTGDSPLHF
TGCGCCAGCAGTCGCACGGGGGACTCACCCCTCCACTTT
>many|TRBJ1-2|TRBV29-1|.
CSVVGGGYTF
TGCAGCGTTGTGGGAGGGGGCTACACCTTC
>.|TRBJ2-2|TRBV6-5|TRBD1
CASSSGTGYGTGELFF
TGTGCCAGCAGCTCCGGGACAGGTTATGGCACCGGGGAGCTGTTTTTT
>many|TRBJ1-6|TRBV27|TRBD1
CASSSPGTGISPLHF
TGTGCCAGCAGTTCGCCCGGGACAGGGATTTCACCCCTCCACTTT
>many|TRBJ2-3|TRBV20-1|TRBD2
CSAIGRVSGGNTDTQYF
TGCAGTGCTATCGGACGGGTGAGCGGGGGTAACACAGATACGCAGTATTTT
>.|TRBJ1-4|TRBV27|TRBD1
CASSRLHRGNNEKLFF
TGTGCCAGCAGTCGGCTACACAGGGGAAATAATGAAAAACTGTTTTTT
>many|TRBJ2-2|TRBV4-2|.
CASSQDRALGGELFF
TGTGCCAGCAGCCAAGATAGAGCCCTAGGCGGGGAGCTGTTTTTT
>many|TRBJ1-4|TRBV5-6|.
CASSLVGAGEKLFF
TGTGCCAGCAGCTTGGTGGGGGCGGGTGAAAAACTGTTTTTT
>many|TRBJ2-7|TRBV20-1|TRBD1
CSARDPGQGLGVEQYF
TGCAGTGCTAGAGATCCTGGACAGGGTTTGGGGGTCGAGCAGTACTTC
>few|TRBJ1-5|TRBV6-1|.
CASSERAFFSNQPQHF
TGTGCCAGCAGTGAAAGGGCCTTTTTTAGCAATCAGCCCCAGCATTTT
>many|TRBJ1-6|TRBV6-5|.
CASSAPNSPLHF
TGTGCCTCCTCCGCCCCCAATTCACCCCTCCACTTT
>many|TRBJ1-2|TRBV6-1|TRBD1
CASSWDRYGYTF
TGTGCCAGCAGTTGGGACAGGTACGGCTACACCTTC
>.|TRBJ2-1|TRBV20-1|.
CSALGINSGQFF
TGCAGTGCTTTGGGAATCAACAGTGGGCAGTTCTTC
>few|TRBJ2-2|TRBV6-5|TRBD2
CASSYRLAGAGGTGELFF
TGTGCCAGCAGTTACCGACTAGCGGGAGCCGGGGGGACCGGGGAGCTGTTTTTT
>many|TRBJ2-7|TRBV19|TRBD1
CASSPGTGAGEQYF
TGTGCCAGTAGTCCGGGGACAGGGGCCGGCGAGCAGTACTTC
>many|TRBJ2-1|TRBV6-5|TRBD1
CASSGQGIFDEQFF
TGTGCCAGCAGTGGACAGGGAATATTCGATGAGCAGTTCTTC
>many|TRBJ2-3|TRBV2|TRBD2
CASRTGTSGDTQYF
TGTGCCAGCAGGACCGGGACTAGCGGAGATACGCAGTATTTT
>.|TRBJ2-7|TRBV28|.
CASIRTASYEQYF
TGTGCCAGCATTAGGACAGCTTCCTACGAGCAGTACTTC
>many|TRBJ2-2|TRBV5-1|.
CASSLSTTNTGELFF
TGCGCCAGCAGCTTAAGTACAACGAACACCGGGGAGCTGTTTTTT
>.|TRBJ2-7|TRBV27|.
CASSLAGSAYEQYF
TGTGCCAGCAGTTTAGCGGGGTCAGCCTACGAGCAGTACTTC
>many|TRBJ2-5|TRBV4-1|TRBD1
CASSQSGTGFAETQYF
TGCGCCAGCAGCCAATCCGGGACAGGGTTTGCAGAGACCCAGTACTTC
>.|TRBJ1-2|TRBV11-2|TRBD1
CASSSLDRALSGYTF
TGTGCCAGCAGCTCCCTCGACAGGGCCTTATCGGGCTACACCTTC
>many|TRBJ1-5|TRBV6-6|.
CASSKLLSMTASNQPQHF
TGTGCCAGCAGCAAACTCCTCTCAATGACAGCTAGCAATCAGCCCCAGCATTTT
>many|TRBJ2-1|TRBV14|.
CASSQAASDSPFNEQFF
TGTGCCAGCAGCCAAGCTGCCAGCGACAGCCCTTTCAATGAGCAGTTCTTC
>many|TRBJ2-1|TRBV20-1|.
CSASEWRASYNEQFF
TGCAGTGCCTCGGAGTGGCGGGCCTCCTACAATGAGCAGTTCTTC
>.|TRBJ1-4|TRBV28|.
CASSLAGTQRGYEKLFF
TGTGCCAGCAGTTTAGCCGGGACACAGCGAGGGTATGAAAAACTGTTTTTT
>many|TRBJ1-5|TRBV5-4|.
CASSSQGTDQPQHF
TGTGCCAGCAGCTCTCAGGGGACCGATCAGCCCCAGCATTTT
>.|TRBJ2-7|TRBV28|.
CASSLVRSGLSSYEQYF
TGTGCCAGCAGTTTAGTCAGGTCAGGCCTCAGCTCCTACGAGCAGTACTTC
>many|TRBJ2-2|TRBV9|TRBD1
CASSVGTGGASTGELFF
TGTGCCAGCAGCGTAGGAACAGGGGGCGCGAGCACCGGGGAGCTGTTTTTT